The present T cell receptor (beta chain) was sequenced within a study of beta chain features in type 1 diabetes. The investigators reverse transcribed all of the isolated RNA, so they sequenced expressed TCRB transcripts. Sequencing used immunoSEQ multiplex PCR; TCRdb keeps in-frame clones, though not all of them. The sample lists around 300,000 clones, roughly 11% seen once, with 0.015% to 0.02% in the top ten. The V end lost 2 bases, the J end lost 3 bases, and 11 bases lay between the germline ends. CDR1 and CDR2 from the germline V gene are MDHEN and SYDVKM. CDR3 size: 14 residues. Specimen: naive CD4+ T cells from blood. The chain uses TRBV28 and TRBJ2-7; perhaps TRBD1 as D (5 bases). The origin of this receptor is a woman in her twenties or thirties in good health. The CDR3 coding sequence is TGTGCCAGCAGTTTAGTGACAGTGGACTACGAGCAGTACTTC. Encoded protein: CASSLVTVDYEQYF.